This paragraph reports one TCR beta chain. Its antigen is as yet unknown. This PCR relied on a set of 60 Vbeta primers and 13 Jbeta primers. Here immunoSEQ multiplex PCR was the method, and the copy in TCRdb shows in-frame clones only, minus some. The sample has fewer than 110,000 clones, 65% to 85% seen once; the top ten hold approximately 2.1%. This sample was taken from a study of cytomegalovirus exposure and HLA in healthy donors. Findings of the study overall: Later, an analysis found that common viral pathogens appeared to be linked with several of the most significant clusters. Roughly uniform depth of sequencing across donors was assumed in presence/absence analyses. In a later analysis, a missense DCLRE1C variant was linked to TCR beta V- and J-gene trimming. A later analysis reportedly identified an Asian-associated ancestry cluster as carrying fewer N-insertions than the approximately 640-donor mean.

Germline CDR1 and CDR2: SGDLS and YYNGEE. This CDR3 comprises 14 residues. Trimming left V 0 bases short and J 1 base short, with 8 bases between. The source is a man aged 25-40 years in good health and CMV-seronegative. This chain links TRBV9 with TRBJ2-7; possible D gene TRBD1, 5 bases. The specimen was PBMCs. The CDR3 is CASSVAGQSYEQYF. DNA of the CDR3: TGTGCCAGCAGCGTAGCAGGACAATCCTACGAGCAGTACTTC.